This is a list of T cell receptor beta chains from one sample in a study of shared clonotypes between healthy human individuals. The protocol was immunoSEQ multiplex PCR, while the TCRdb copy is restricted to in-frame clones and leaves out a portion. The repertoire holds 2,500,000 or so clones, 85% to 95% seen once, with approximately 0.39% in the top ten. Specimen: naive CD4+ T cells from PBMCs. The receptors were gathered from a young man in good health. Some clones in this sample may be carry-over from other donors' samples. Each CDR3 is given with its conserved first and last residue. The D gene is left open where the match is weak. The listing skips clone size in some rows; elsewhere it reads once, few, many or a size class.

abundance,d_gene,v_gene,j_gene,CDR3aa,CDR3nt
.,TRBD1,TRBV25-1,TRBJ2-7,CASSPGQGKNEQYF,TGTGCCAGCAGTCCGGGACAGGGAAAAAACGAGCAGTACTTC
.,.,TRBV5-1,TRBJ1-2,CASSLGQPSGGYTF,TGCGCCAGCAGCTTGGGCCAACCGAGCGGTGGCTACACCTTC
.,.,TRBV20-1,TRBJ2-7,CSAQGSYEQYF,TGCAGTGCCCAGGGTTCCTACGAGCAGTACTTC
once,.,TRBV5-8,TRBJ1-2,CASSPLDGSWGYTF,TGTGCCAGCAGCCCCCTGGACGGGAGTTGGGGCTACACCTTC
once,.,TRBV27,TRBJ2-2,CASGPGTYTGELFF,TGTGCCAGCGGCCCCGGGACTTACACCGGGGAGCTGTTTTTT
.,.,TRBV9,TRBJ2-1,CASSVGVSSYNEQFF,TGTGCCAGCAGCGTAGGAGTGAGCTCCTACAATGAGCAGTTCTTC
.,.,TRBV9,TRBJ2-7,CASSPGGYEQYF,TGTGCCAGCAGCCCAGGAGGCTACGAGCAGTACTTC
.,TRBD2,TRBV7-2,TRBJ2-1,CASSLGLASENEQFF,TGTGCCAGCAGCTTAGGACTAGCTTCGGAAAATGAGCAGTTCTTC
.,.,TRBV2,TRBJ1-2,CANDILGGLSGYTF,TGTGCCAATGACATCTTGGGGGGGCTTTCGGGCTACACCTTC
.,.,TRBV10-2,TRBJ2-7,CASRGLRDVHRSYEQYF,TGCGCCAGCAGGGGCCTCAGAGACGTTCACCGGTCCTACGAGCAGTACTTC
.,.,TRBV28,TRBJ2-7,CASQYSQNYEQYF,TGTGCCAGCCAGTATTCTCAAAACTACGAGCAGTACTTC
.,.,TRBV5-6,TRBJ2-1,CASSPPGDNEQFF,TGTGCCAGCAGCCCACCAGGGGATAATGAGCAGTTCTTC
.,.,TRBV5-1,TRBJ1-4,CASSLGTGQWEKLFF,TGCGCCAGCAGCTTGGGAACGGGACAATGGGAAAAACTGTTTTTT
.,.,TRBV19,TRBJ2-5,CASSIVGQPETQYF,TGTGCCAGTAGTATTGTAGGACAGCCAGAGACCCAGTACTTC
.,.,TRBV9,TRBJ2-5,CASGTGILETQYF,TGTGCCAGCGGAACCGGGATTCTAGAGACCCAGTACTTC
once,.,TRBV5-1,TRBJ1-3,CASSSAGVAGNTIYF,TGCGCCAGCAGCTCCGCAGGGGTTGCCGGAAACACCATATATTTT
.,TRBD1,TRBV28,TRBJ1-2,CASRPGQGYGYTF,TGTGCCAGCAGACCAGGACAGGGCTATGGCTACACCTTC
.,TRBD1,TRBV2,TRBJ2-2,CASRREQGSTGELFF,TGTGCCAGCAGGCGTGAACAGGGGAGCACCGGGGAGCTGTTTTTT
.,.,TRBV27,TRBJ2-7,CASSLFFRGGGDEQYF,TGTGCCAGCAGTTTATTTTTTCGGGGAGGGGGGGACGAGCAGTACTTC
.,.,TRBV5-1,TRBJ1-2,CASSPEENYGYTF,TGCGCCAGCAGCCCAGAGGAAAACTATGGCTACACCTTC
.,TRBD2,TRBV28,TRBJ2-7,CASSPLGLAGFYEQYF,TGTGCCAGCAGCCCCCTAGGACTAGCGGGATTCTACGAGCAGTACTTC
once,.,TRBV18,TRBJ2-3,CASSPLRGLTDTQYF,TGTGCCAGCTCACCATTGCGGGGACTCACAGATACGCAGTATTTT
few,TRBD1,TRBV19,TRBJ1-5,CASTPDRLPHQPQHF,TGTGCCAGTACCCCGGACAGGCTACCCCATCAGCCCCAGCATTTT
.,TRBD2,TRBV28,TRBJ2-1,CASSFWTSGRGSFF,TGTGCCAGCAGTTTCTGGACTAGCGGGAGGGGTTCGTTCTTC
.,.,TRBV5-1,TRBJ2-2,CASTSSGPYTGELFF,TGCGCCAGCACCTCCAGCGGGCCGTACACCGGGGAGCTGTTTTTT
.,.,TRBV6-5,TRBJ1-1,CASRPARGNTEAFF,TGTGCCAGCAGGCCTGCGAGAGGGAACACTGAAGCTTTCTTT
.,.,TRBV10-3,TRBJ2-7,CATGTDVYEQYF,TGTGCCACTGGGACGGACGTATACGAGCAGTACTTC
.,.,TRBV28,TRBJ1-5,CASSPKGFWGNQPQHF,TGTGCCAGCAGTCCTAAAGGGTTCTGGGGCAATCAGCCCCAGCATTTT
.,TRBD1,TRBV19,TRBJ1-5,CASSRGDRNQPQHF,TGTGCCAGTAGTAGGGGGGACAGAAATCAGCCCCAGCATTTT
.,TRBD1,TRBV28,TRBJ2-3,CASRDRTSPDTQYF,TGTGCCAGCCGGGACAGGACCAGCCCAGATACGCAGTATTTT
.,.,TRBV13,TRBJ1-1,CASSYRQRNTEAFF,TGTGCCAGCAGCTACAGACAGAGGAACACTGAAGCTTTCTTT
.,TRBD1,TRBV6-1,TRBJ1-2,CASSEVGTGWYTF,TGTGCCAGCAGTGAAGTCGGGACAGGGTGGTACACCTTC
once,.,TRBV28,TRBJ1-5,CASRNQRMTQPQHF,TGTGCCAGCAGGAACCAGAGGATGACTCAGCCCCAGCATTTT